The present T cell receptor beta chain was sequenced within a study of regulatory T cells in long-lasting Graves disease. Library construction for TCR beta used iRepertoire HTBI primers and Arm-PCR of CDR3 regions. Using its own MiXCR run on the multiplex PCR reads, TCRdb lists one record per CDR3 protein. The sample contains over 350,000 distinct CDR3 sequences, about 15% of which appear only once. This clonotype was detected many times. Time point in this sample: newly diagnosed GD, antithyroid drugs for less than 3 months. TCR sequences were obtained from RNA taken from PBMCs. Germline values: CDR1 DFQATT, CDR2 SNEGSKA (reference sequence). The CDR3 runs to 14 residues. V lost 1 base, J lost 0 bases, and 8 bases lay in between. The same sample was also used in a study of T cells in Graves' hyperthyroidism and ophthalmopathy.

This specimen was peripheral blood mononuclear cells (PBMCs), taken at new diagnosis, from a patient treated with antithyroid drugs. The receptor was derived from a woman aged 50 to 60 with Graves disease. V is TRBV20-1 and J is TRBJ2-3; no firm D call. This CDR3 reads CSARARASTDTQYF. The CDR3 DNA reads as TGCAGTGCTAGAGCCCGAGCTAGCACAGATACGCAGTATTTT.